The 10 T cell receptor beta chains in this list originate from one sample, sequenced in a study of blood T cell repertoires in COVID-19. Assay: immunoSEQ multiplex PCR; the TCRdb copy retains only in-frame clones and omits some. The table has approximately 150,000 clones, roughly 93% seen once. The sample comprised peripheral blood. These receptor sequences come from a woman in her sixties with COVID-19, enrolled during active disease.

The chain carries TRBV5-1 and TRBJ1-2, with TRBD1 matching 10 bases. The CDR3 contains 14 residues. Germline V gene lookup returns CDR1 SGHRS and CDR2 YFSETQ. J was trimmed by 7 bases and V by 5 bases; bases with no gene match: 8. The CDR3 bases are TGCGCCAGCAGTGAAGGACAGGGGGTTTTTGGCTACACCTTC. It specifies CASSEGQGVFGYTF.

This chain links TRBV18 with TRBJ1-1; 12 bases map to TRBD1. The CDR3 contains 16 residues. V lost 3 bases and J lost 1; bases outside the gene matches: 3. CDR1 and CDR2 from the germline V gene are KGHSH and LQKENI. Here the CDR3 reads CASSPGQGATNTEAFF. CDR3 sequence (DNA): TGTGCCAGCTCACCGGGACAGGGGGCGACGAACACTGAAGCTTTCTTT.

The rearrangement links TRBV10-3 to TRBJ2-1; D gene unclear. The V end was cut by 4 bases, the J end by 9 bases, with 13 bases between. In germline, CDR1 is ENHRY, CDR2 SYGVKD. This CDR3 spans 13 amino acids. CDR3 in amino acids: CAISGVSQVEQFF. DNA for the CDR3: TGTGCCATCAGTGGGGTTAGTCAGGTTGAGCAGTTCTTC.

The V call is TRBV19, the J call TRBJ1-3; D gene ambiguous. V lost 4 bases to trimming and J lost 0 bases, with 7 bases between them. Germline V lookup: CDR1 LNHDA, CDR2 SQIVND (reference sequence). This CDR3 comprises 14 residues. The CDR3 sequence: CASSTQDSGNTIYF. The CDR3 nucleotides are TGTGCCAGTAGTACGCAGGACTCTGGAAACACCATATATTTT.

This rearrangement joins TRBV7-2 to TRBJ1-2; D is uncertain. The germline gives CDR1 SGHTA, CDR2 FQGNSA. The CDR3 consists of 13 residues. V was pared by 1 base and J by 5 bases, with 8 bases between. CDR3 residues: CASSLVQRYGYTF. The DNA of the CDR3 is TGTGCCAGCAGCTTAGTTCAGCGATATGGCTACACCTTC.

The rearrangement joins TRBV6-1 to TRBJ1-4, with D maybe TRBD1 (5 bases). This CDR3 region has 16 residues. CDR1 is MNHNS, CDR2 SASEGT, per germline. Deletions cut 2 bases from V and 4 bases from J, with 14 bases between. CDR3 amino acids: CASSEPGGRINEKLFF. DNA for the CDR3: TGTGCCAGCAGTGAACCCGGGGGTCGGATTAATGAAAAACTGTTTTTT.

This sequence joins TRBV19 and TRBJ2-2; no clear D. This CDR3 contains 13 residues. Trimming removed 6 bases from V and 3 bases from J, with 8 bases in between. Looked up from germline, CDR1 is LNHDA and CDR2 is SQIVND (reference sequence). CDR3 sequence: CASRRIDTGELFF. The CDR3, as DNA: TGTGCCAGTAGGCGGATAGACACCGGGGAGCTGTTTTTT.

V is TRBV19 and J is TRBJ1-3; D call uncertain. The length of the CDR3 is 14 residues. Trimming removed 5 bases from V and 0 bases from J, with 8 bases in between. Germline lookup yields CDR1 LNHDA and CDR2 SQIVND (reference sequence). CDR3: CASSAGDSGNTIYF. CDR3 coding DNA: TGTGCCAGTAGTGCAGGTGACTCTGGAAACACCATATATTTT. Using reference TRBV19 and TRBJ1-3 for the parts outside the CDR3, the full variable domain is DGGITQSPKYLFRKEGQNVTLSCEQNLNHDAMYWYRQDPGQGLRLIYYSQIVNDFQKGDIAEGYSVSREKKESFPLTVTSAQKNPTAFYLCASSAGDSGNTIYFGEGSWLTVV.

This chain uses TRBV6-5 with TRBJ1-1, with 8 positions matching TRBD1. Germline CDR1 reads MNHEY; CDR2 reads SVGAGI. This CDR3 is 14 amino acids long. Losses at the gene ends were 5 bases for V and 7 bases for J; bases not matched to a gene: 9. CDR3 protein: CASSLTGQGREAFF. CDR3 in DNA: TGTGCCAGCAGTCTAACCGGACAGGGCCGTGAAGCTTTCTTT.

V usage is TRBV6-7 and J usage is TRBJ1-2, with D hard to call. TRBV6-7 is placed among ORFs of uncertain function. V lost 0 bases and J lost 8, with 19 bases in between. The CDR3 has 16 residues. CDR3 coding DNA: TGTGCCAGCAGTTACTCGATGCCAGGAAAATACTGGGGCTACACCTTC. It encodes CASSYSMPGKYWGYTF.